Described below is a single TCR beta chain sequence and its context. Its matching antigen is unknown. The CDR3 covers 14 residues. The germline V gene encodes CDR1 MNHEY and CDR2 SVGEGT. The V end was cut by 6 bases, the J end by 2 bases, with 12 bases between. This record comes from a study of T cell responses to AZD1222 COVID-19 vaccine. Assay: immunoSEQ multiplex PCR; the TCRdb copy retains only in-frame clones and omits some. The sample records more than 80,000 clones, approximately 90% being singletons. Study results and limitations: It should be noted that donors were predominantly white British and more often female, and clonal diversity was possibly underestimated. Spike-specific TCR breadth and depth both grew after two AZD1222 doses. Across spike, vaccine-associated CD4 TCRs were found, dominant at 160-218 and 743-854. Seropositivity was recorded at baseline in only five to seven AZD1222 recipients.

The sequenced sample was peripheral blood, obtained on day 0 of AZD1222 vaccination. J is TRBJ2-3 and V is TRBV6-2 or TRBV6-3; unclear D gene. The TCR comes from an adult in good health. CDR3 bases: TGTGCCAGCAGCCCCGGACCCTCCACAGATACGCAGTATTTT. This gives the protein CASSPGPSTDTQYF.